This TCR beta chain was recovered during a study of CD8+ T cells in alopecia areata listed by TCRdb under 2018. Broadly, across the study: The study used high-throughput TCRbeta sequencing to examine T cell clonal expansion in alopecia areata, in both the C3H/HeJ mouse model and human patients. Clonality in the scalp was compared among normal scalp (n=4), patchy alopecia areata scalp (n=8), and alopecia totalis/universalis scalp (n=8). RNA was extracted with the PAXgene miRNA kit for fixed scalp, the miRNeasy kit for PBMCs, and the RNeasy kit for mouse skin. Scalp tissue and sorted CD4+ and CD8+ peripheral blood T cells from patchy and totalis/universalis alopecia areata patients and from healthy controls were covered by human TCRbeta sequencing. immunoSEQ multiplex PCR using 35 Vbeta forward primers and 13 Jbeta reverse primers was used to amplify TCRbeta CDR3 regions. The paper as a whole reports these results and caveats: Unlike mouse skin, which is dominated by gammadelta T cells, normal human skin has resident alphabeta T cells that are also sequenced, and this complicates analysis of the scalp TCR repertoire. Shared TCR sequences between patients were less evident than in mice, which may be partly attributable to HLA diversity in the patient population. Higher clonality and more expanded CD8+ clones were observed in lesional scalp than in normal scalp, particularly in alopecia totalis/universalis, a finding suggestive of antigenic drive.

This clone was observed a handful of times. Its antigen specificity is not known. Base quality data are lacking; no much larger clone is found one base away. Library prep was done by the immunoSEQ multiplex PCR assay. RNA was extracted from all samples and reverse transcribed into cDNA as template for TCR sequencing. First-strand cDNA was synthesized with SuperScript III using a 2:1 mix of oligo-dT and random hexamers. Amplification bias was assessed with a synthetic immune receptor repertoire, and residual bias was removed computationally. Under the source paper's analysis protocol: Raw reads were preprocessed to remove errors, and CDR3 was defined by IMGT conventions from the conserved cysteine to phenylalanine. Clonality was computed by normalizing Shannon entropy by log2 of the number of productive unique TCRs and subtracting the result from 1. Whether each scalp clone was CD4 or CD8 was inferred by checking scalp TCRbeta sequences against the CD4 and CD8 repertoires from sorted blood. Drawn from immuneACCESS, this table holds only the in-frame rearrangements with V and J called that TCRdb kept. Clones are partly lost; checked studies trace under half to an unresolved V gene and leave the rest unexplained. The D gene and trimming were derived from the DNA, and the V and J assignments and clone size from that table. This sample has about 140,000 clones in its table, and 50% to 60% of those were observed once. Around 4.8% of the sample is held by the ten biggest clonotypes.

PBMCs were isolated by density centrifugation and stained for CD3, CD4 and CD8, and CD4+ and CD8+ T cells were sorted on a FACSAria. Scalp biopsies and blood samples were obtained from unaffected controls. The CDR3 spans 19 residues, from the cysteine through the phenylalanine. Just the 57-base CDR3 DNA is kept, in frame starting at base 1. From the germline V gene, CDR1 is MNHNS and CDR2 is SASEGT. Ends trimmed: V by 3 bases, J by 4 bases; bases unmatched to a gene: 11. This clonotype was obtained from a human donor in good health. The chain joins TRBV6-1 to TRBJ2-6; TRBD2 matches 11 bases in the middle. The material sequenced was CD4+ T cells sorted from blood. This receptor carries the CDR3 CASSDGTSGRAGGANVLTF. The nucleotides read TGTGCCAGCAGTGACGGGACTAGCGGAAGAGCGGGGGGGGCCAACGTCCTGACTTTC.